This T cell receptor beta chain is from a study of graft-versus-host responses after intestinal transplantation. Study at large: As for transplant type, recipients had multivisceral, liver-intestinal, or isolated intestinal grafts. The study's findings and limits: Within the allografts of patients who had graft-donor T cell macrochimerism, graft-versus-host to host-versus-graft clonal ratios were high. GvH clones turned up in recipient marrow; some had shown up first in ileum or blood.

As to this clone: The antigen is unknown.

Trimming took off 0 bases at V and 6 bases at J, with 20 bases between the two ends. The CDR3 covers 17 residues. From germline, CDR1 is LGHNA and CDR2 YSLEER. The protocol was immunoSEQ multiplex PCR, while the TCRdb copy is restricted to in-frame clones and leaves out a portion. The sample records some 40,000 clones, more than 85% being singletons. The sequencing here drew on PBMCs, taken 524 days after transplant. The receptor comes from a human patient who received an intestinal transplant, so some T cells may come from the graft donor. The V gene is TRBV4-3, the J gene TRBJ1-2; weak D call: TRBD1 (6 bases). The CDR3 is CASSQDWAGTQRDGYTF. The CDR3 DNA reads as TGCGCCAGCAGCCAAGATTGGGCCGGGACACAGAGGGATGGCTACACCTTC.